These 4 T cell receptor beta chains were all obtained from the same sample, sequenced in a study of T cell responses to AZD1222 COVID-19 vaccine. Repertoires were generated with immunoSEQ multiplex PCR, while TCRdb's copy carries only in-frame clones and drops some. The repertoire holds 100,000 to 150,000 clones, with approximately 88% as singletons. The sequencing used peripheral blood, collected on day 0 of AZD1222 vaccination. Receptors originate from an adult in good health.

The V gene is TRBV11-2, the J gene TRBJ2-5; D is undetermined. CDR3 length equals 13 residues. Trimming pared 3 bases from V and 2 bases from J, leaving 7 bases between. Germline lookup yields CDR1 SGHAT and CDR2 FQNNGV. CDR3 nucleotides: TGTGCCAGCAGCTTGGTCACACAAGAGACCCAGTACTTC. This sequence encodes CASSLVTQETQYF.

The chain's CDR3 is CASSVGGQGFGNTIYF. DNA of the CDR3: TGTGCCAGCAGCGTAGGGGGACAGGGTTTTGGAAACACCATATATTTT. The chain joins TRBV9 to TRBJ1-3; 9 nucleotides match TRBD1. The length of the CDR3 is 16 residues. Trimming removed 0 bases from V and 3 bases from J; junction bases left unmatched: 4. Germline assignment: CDR1 SGDLS and CDR2 YYNGEE.

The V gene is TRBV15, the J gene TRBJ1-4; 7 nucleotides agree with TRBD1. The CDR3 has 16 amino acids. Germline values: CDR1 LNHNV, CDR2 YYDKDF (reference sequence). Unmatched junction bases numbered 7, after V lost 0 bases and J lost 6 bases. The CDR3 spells CATSREVAGGDEKLFF. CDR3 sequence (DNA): TGTGCCACCAGCAGAGAGGTGGCAGGGGGGGATGAAAAACTGTTTTTT.

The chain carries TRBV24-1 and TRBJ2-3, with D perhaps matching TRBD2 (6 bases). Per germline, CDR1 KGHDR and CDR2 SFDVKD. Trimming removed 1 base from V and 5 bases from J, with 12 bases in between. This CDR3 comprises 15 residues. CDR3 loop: CATSDLGGIGDTQYF. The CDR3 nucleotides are TGTGCCACCAGTGATTTAGGCGGGATCGGAGATACGCAGTATTTT.